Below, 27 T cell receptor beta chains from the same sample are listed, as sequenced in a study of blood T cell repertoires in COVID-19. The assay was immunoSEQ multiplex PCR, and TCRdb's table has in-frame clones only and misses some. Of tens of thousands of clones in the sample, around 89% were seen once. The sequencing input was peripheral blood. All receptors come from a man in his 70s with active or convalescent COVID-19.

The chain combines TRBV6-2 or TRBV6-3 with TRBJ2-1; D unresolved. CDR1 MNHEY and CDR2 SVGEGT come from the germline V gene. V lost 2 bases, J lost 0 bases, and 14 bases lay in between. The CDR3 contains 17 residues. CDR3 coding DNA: TGTGCCAGCAGTTACCCCCCGTGGGCCAGCTCCTACAATGAGCAGTTCTTC. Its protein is CASSYPPWASSYNEQFF.

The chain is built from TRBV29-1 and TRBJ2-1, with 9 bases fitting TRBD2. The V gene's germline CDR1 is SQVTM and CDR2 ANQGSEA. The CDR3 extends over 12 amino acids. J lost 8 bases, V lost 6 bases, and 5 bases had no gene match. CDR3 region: CSVDSGRHEQFF. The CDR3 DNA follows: TGCAGCGTGGATAGCGGGAGACATGAGCAGTTCTTC.

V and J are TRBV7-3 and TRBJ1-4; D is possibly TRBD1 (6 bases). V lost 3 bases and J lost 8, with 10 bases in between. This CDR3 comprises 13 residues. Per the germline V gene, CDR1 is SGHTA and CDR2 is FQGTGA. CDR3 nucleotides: TGTGCCAGCAGCTTGCGAAGGGGGGAAAAACTGTTTTTT. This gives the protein CASSLRRGEKLFF.

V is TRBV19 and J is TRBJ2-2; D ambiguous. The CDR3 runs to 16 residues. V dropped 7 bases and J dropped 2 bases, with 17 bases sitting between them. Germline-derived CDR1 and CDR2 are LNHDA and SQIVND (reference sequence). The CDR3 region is CASTASPTINTGELFF. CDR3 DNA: TGTGCCAGTACCGCCTCCCCGACAATTAACACCGGGGAGCTGTTTTTT.

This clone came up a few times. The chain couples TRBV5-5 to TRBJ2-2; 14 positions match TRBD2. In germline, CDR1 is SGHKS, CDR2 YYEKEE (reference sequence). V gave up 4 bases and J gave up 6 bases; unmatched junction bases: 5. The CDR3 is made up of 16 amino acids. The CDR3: CASSPRLAGGAGELFF. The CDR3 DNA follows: TGTGCCAGCAGCCCCCGACTAGCGGGAGGGGCCGGGGAGCTGTTTTTT. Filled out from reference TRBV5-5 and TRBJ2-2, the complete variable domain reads DAGVTQSPTHLIKTRGQQVTLRCSPISGHKSVSWYQQVLGQGPQFIFQYYEKEERGRGNFPDRFSARQFPNYSSELNVNALLLGDSALYLCASSPRLAGGAGELFFGEGSRLTVL.

The CDR3 DNA reads as TGTGCCAGCAGATTGGACAGGGTGAACACCGGGGAGCTGTTTTTT. Translation: CASRLDRVNTGELFF. The chain couples TRBV7-2 to TRBJ2-2, with 8 bases lining up with TRBD1. Germline CDR1 SGHTA, CDR2 FQGNSA. V trimming: 6 bases; J trimming: 1 base; junction bases outside the gene matches: 4. The CDR3 extends over 15 amino acids.

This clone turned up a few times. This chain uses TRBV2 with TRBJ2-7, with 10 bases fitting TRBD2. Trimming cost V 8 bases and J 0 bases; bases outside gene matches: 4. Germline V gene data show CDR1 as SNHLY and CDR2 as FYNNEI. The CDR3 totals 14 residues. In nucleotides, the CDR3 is TGTGCCAGCCTAGCGGGAGTAATCTCCTACGAGCAGTACTTC. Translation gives CASLAGVISYEQYF.

The CDR3 sequence: CASSLPILQGNTEAFF. In DNA form, the CDR3 reads TGTGCCAGCAGTTTACCAATCCTACAGGGTAACACTGAAGCTTTCTTT. The J gene is TRBJ1-1, the V gene TRBV28; perhaps TRBD1 as D (6 bases). The CDR3 is 16 amino acids. Trimming took off 2 bases at V and 2 bases at J, with 15 bases between the two ends. Germline CDR1 MDHEN, CDR2 SYDVKM.

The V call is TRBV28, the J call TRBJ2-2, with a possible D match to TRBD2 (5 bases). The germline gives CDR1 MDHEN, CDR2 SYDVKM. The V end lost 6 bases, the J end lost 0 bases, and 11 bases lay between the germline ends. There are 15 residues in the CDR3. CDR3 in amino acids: CASSNAGTNTGELFF. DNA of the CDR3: TGTGCCAGCAGCAACGCCGGGACGAACACCGGGGAGCTGTTTTTT.

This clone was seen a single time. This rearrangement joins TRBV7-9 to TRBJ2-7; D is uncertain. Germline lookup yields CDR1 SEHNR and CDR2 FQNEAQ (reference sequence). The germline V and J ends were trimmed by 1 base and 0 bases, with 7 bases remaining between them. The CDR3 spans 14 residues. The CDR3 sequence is CASSLGQYSYEQYF. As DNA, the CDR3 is TGTGCCAGCAGCTTAGGGCAGTACTCCTACGAGCAGTACTTC. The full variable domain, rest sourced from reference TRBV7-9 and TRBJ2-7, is DTGVSQNPRHKITKRGQNVTFRCDPISEHNRLYWYRQTLGQGPEFLTYFQNEAQLEKSRLLSDRFSAERPKGSFSTLEIQRTEQGDSAMYLCASSLGQYSYEQYFGPGTRLTVT.

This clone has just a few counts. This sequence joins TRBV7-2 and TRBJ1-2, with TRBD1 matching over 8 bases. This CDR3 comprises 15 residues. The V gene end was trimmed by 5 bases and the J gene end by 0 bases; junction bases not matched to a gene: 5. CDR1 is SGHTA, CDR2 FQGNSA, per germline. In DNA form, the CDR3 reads TGTGCCAGCAGCCCCGAGGGACAGGCTAACTATGGCTACACCTTC. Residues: CASSPEGQANYGYTF.

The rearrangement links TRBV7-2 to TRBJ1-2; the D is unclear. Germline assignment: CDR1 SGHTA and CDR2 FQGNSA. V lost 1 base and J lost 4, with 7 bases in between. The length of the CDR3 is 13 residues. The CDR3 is CASSLGAGYGYTF. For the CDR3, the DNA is TGTGCCAGCAGCTTAGGGGCAGGCTATGGCTACACCTTC.

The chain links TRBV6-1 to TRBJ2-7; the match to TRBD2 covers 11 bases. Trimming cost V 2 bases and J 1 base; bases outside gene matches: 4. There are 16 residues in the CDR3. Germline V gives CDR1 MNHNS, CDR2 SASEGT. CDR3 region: CASSEMGTSGSYEQYF. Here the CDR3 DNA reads TGTGCCAGCAGTGAAATGGGGACTAGCGGTTCCTACGAGCAGTACTTC.

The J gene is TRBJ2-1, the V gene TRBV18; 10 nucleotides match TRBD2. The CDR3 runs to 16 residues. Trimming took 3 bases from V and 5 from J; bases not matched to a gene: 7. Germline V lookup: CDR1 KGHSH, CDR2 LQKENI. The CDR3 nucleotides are TGTGCCAGCTCACCCACTCTAGCGGGAGTCCACAATGAGCAGTTCTTC. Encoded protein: CASSPTLAGVHNEQFF.

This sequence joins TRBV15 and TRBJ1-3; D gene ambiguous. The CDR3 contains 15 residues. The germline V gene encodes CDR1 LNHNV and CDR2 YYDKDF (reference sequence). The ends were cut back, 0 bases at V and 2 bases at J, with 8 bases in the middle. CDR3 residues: CATSRDPGAGNTIYF. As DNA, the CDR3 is TGTGCCACCAGCAGAGATCCGGGAGCTGGAAACACCATATATTTT.

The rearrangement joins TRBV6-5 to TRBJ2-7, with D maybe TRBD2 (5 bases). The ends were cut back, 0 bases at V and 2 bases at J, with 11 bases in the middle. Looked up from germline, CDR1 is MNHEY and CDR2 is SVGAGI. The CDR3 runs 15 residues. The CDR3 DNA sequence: TGTGCCAGCAGTTACTCGATTTCGGGGACCTACGAGCAGTACTTC. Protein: CASSYSISGTYEQYF.

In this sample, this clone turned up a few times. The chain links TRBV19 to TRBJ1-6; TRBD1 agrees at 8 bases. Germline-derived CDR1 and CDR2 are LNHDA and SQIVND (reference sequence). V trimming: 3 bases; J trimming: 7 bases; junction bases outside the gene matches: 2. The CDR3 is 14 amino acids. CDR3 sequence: CASSIQGANSPLHF. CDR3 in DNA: TGTGCCAGTAGTATTCAGGGGGCGAATTCACCCCTCCACTTT.

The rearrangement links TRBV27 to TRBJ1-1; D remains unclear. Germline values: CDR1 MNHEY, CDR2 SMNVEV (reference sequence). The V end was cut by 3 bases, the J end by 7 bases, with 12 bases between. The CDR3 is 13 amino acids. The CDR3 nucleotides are TGTGCCAGCAGTTTCTCTGTAGCCCGTGAAGCTTTCTTT. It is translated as CASSFSVAREAFF.

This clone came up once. The CDR3 nucleotides read TGCGCCAGCAGGGAAGGGGGGGCTAATGAAAAACTGTTTTTT. Translating it yields CASREGGANEKLFF. The chain recombines TRBV5-1 with TRBJ1-4; D is perhaps TRBD1 (6 bases). V was clipped by 5 bases and J by 3 bases, with 11 bases between them. CDR1 and CDR2 (germline): SGHRS, YFSETQ. This CDR3 has 14 residues.

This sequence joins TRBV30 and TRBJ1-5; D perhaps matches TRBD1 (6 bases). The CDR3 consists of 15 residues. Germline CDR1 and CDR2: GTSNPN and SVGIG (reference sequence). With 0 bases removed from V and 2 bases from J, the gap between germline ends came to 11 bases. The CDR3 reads CAWSVGAGGNQPQHF. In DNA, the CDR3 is TGTGCCTGGAGTGTAGGCGCAGGGGGCAATCAGCCCCAGCATTTT.

CDR3 DNA sequence: TGTGCCAGTAGTACAGGGTACCAGCCCCAGCATTTT. Amino acids: CASSTGYQPQHF. This rearrangement joins TRBV19 to TRBJ1-5, with TRBD1 as a possible D gene (5 bases). There are 12 residues in the CDR3. V lost 4 bases and J 7 bases, leaving 8 bases between the germline ends. Germline CDR1 reads LNHDA; CDR2 reads SQIVND (reference sequence).

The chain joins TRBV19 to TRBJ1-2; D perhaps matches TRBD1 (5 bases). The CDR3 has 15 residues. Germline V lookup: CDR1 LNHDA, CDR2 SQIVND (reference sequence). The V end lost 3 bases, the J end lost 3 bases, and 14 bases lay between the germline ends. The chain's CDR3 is CASSISIDSYYGYTF. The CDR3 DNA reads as TGTGCCAGTAGTATTAGTATCGACAGTTACTATGGCTACACCTTC.

The CDR3 DNA reads TGTGCCAGCAGCCCGGGACTAGCTCTAGAGACCCAGTACTTC. Its protein is CASSPGLALETQYF. The J gene is TRBJ2-5, the V gene TRBV27; 9 bases are a match to TRBD2. CDR3 length equals 14 residues. Germline-derived CDR1 and CDR2 are MNHEY and SMNVEV (reference sequence). Losses at the gene ends were 6 bases for V and 4 bases for J; bases not matched to a gene: 6.

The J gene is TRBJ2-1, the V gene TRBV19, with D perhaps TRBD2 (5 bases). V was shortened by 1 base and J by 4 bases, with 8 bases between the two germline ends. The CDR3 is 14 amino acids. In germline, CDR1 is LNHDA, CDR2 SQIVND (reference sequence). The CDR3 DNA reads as TGTGCCAGTAGTATAGGAGGGCTGTACAATGAGCAGTTCTTC. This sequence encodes CASSIGGLYNEQFF.

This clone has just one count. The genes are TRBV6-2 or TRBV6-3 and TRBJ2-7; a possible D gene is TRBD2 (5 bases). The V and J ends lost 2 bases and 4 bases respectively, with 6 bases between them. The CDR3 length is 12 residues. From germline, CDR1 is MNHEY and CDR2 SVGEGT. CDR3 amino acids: CASSYAGYEQYF. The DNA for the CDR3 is TGTGCCAGCAGTTACGCGGGTTACGAGCAGTACTTC.

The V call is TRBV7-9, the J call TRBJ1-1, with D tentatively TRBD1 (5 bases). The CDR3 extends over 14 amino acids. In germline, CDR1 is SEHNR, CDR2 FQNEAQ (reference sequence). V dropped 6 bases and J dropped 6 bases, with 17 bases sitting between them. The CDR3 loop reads CASSSGTEGAEAFF. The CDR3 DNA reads TGTGCCAGCAGTTCCGGGACGGAGGGAGCTGAAGCTTTCTTT.

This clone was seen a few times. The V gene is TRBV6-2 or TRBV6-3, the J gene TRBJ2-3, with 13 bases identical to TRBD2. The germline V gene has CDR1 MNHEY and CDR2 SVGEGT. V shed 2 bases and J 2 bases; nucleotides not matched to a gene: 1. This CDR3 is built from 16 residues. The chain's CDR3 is CASSYGLAGDTDTQYF. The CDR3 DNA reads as TGTGCCAGCAGTTACGGACTAGCGGGAGACACAGATACGCAGTATTTT.